This TCR beta chain was observed in a study of blood T cell repertoires in COVID-19. Sequenced by immunoSEQ multiplex PCR; TCRdb stores in-frame clones only, minus some. The repertoire holds under 95,000 clones, with roughly 87% as singletons. The CDR3 length is 17 residues. Germline CDR1 and CDR2: SGHDN and FVKESK. J was trimmed by 4 bases and V by 3 bases; bases with no gene match: 8. Sequencing used peripheral blood. This clonotype was obtained from a woman between 50 and 59 years old with acute or convalescent COVID-19. V is TRBV14 and J is TRBJ2-1, with TRBD2 matching 11 bases. CDR3 in amino acids: CASSHLLAGGRYNEQFF. CDR3 sequence (DNA): TGTGCCAGCAGCCATCTCCTAGCGGGAGGTCGATACAATGAGCAGTTCTTC.